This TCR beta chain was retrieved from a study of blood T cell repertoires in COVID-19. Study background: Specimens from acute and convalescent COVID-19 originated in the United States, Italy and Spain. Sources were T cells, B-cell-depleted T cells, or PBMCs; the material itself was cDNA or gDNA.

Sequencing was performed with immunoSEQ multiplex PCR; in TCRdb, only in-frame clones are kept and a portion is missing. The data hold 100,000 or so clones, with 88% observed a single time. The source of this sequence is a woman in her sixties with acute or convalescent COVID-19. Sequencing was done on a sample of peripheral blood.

The CDR3 is CASSLHQNEQFF. The CDR3 bases are TGTGCCAGCAGTCTGCACCAGAATGAGCAGTTCTTC. The chain joins TRBV12-3 or TRBV12-4 to TRBJ2-1, with D unclear. The CDR3 is made up of 12 amino acids. The V end lost 5 bases, the J end lost 7 bases, and 9 bases lay between the germline ends.